This T cell receptor beta chain is from a study of blood T cell repertoires in COVID-19. From germline, CDR1 is MGHDK and CDR2 SYGVNS. CDR3 size: 13 residues. Trimming took 6 bases from V and 10 from J, leaving 13 bases between them. TCRdb's table, derived via immunoSEQ multiplex PCR, lists solely in-frame clones and lacks some. The sample includes some 200,000 clones, 80% to 90% of them seen just once. The chain joins TRBV25-1 to TRBJ1-6; D is uncertain. The receptor's source is a woman over 75 with active or convalescent COVID-19. The sample consisted of peripheral blood. CDR3 coding DNA: TGTGCCAGCAGCCCCGTCGGGGTATCACCCCTCCACTTT. Amino acids: CASSPVGVSPLHF.